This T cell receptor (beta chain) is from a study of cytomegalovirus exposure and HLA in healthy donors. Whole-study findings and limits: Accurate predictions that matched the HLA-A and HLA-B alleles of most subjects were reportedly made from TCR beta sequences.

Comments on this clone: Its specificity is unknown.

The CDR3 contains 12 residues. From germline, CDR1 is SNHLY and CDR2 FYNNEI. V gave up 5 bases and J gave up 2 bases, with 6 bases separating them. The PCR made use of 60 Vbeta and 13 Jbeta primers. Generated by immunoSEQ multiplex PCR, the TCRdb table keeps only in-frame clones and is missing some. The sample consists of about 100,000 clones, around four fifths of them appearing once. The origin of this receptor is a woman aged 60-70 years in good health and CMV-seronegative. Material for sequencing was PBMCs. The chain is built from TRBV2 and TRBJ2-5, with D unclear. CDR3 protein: CASSYSQETQYF. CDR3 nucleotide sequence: TGTGCCAGCAGTTACAGTCAAGAGACCCAGTACTTC.